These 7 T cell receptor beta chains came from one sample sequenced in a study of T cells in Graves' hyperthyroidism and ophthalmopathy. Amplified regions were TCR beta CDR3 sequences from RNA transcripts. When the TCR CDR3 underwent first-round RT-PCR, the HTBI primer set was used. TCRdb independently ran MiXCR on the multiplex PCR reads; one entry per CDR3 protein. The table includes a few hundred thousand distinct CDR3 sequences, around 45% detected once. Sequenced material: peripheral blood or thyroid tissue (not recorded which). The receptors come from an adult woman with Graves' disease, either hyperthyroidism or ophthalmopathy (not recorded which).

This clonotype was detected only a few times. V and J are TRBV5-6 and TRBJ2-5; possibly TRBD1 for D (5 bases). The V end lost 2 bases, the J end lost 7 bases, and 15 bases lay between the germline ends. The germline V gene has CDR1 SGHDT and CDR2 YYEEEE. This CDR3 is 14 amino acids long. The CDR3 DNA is TGTGCCAGCAGCTTCGTGACCTCGCAGGGGACCCAGTACTTC. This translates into CASSFVTSQGTQYF.

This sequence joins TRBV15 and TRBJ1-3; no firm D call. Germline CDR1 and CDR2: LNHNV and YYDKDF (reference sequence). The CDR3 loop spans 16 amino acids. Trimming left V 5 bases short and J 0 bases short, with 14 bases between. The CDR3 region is CATSPRPGYSGNTIYF. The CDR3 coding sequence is TGTGCCACCAGCCCCCGGCCCGGGTACTCTGGAAACACCATATATTTT.

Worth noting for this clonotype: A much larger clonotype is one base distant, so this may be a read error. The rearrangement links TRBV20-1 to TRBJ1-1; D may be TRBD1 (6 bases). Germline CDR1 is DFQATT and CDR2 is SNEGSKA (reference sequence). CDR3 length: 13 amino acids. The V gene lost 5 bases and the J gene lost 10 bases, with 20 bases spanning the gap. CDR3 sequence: CSAPLYRDSGAFF. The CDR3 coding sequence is TGCAGTGCTCCACTCTACAGGGATTCAGGAGCTTTCTTT.

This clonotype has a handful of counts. CDR3 nucleotides: TGTGCCAGCCAGGACTATCCAGATACGCAGTATTTT. It encodes CASQDYPDTQYF. The chain has TRBV28 and TRBJ2-3, with a tentative D call TRBD2 (6 bases). Looked up from germline, CDR1 is MDHEN and CDR2 is SYDVKM. The V gene lost 8 bases and the J gene lost 4 bases, with 10 bases spanning the gap. The CDR3 loop spans 12 amino acids.

The CDR3 nucleotides are TGCGCCAGCAGCTTGGGGACAGGAACGCGTTATGGCTACACCTTC. Residues: CASSLGTGTRYGYTF. The chain employs TRBV5-1 and TRBJ1-2; 7 positions match TRBD1. V dropped 0 bases and J dropped 5; count of bases not matched to a gene: 7. This CDR3 spans 15 amino acids. Per germline, CDR1 SGHRS and CDR2 YFSETQ.

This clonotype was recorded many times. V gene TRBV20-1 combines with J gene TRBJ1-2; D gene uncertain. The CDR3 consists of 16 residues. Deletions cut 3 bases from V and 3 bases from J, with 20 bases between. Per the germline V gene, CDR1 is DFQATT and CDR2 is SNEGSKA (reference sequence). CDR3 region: CSASFFLRPRYYGYTF. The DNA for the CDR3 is TGCAGTGCTAGTTTTTTCCTCCGACCCCGCTACTATGGCTACACCTTC.

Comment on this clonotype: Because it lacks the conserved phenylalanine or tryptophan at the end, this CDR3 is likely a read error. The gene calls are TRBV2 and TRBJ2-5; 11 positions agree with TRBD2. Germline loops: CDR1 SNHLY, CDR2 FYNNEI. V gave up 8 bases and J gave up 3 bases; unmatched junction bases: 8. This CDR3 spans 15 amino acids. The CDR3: CASAGKGLAEETQYL. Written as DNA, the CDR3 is TGTGCCAGCGCGGGAAAGGGACTAGCGGAAGAGACCCAGTACCTC.